This entry lists 10 T cell receptor beta chains sequenced from one sample in a study of OX40 agonist ivuxolimab in advanced cancers. Assay used: immunoSEQ multiplex PCR; TCRdb lists only in-frame clones, some missing. The sample yields about 12,000 clones, approximately 70% seen once. The material was CD4+ or CD8+ T cells sorted from blood, obtained in a trial of the OX40 agonist ivuxolimab. These receptors came from an adult with an advanced solid tumor such as melanoma, head and neck, liver or kidney cancer.

The V and J genes are TRBV7-2 and TRBJ2-7, with D unclear. CDR1 and CDR2 from the germline V gene are SGHTA and FQGNSA. Trimming pared 5 bases from V and 3 bases from J, leaving 20 bases between. The CDR3 consists of 16 residues. The CDR3 nucleotides are TGTGCCAGCAGCCCAAAGCCGGCTGCAAACTTCTACGAGCAGTACTTC. This encodes CASSPKPAANFYEQYF.

This clone was counted a few times. The chain has TRBV2 and TRBJ1-1, with D perhaps matching TRBD1 (5 bases). CDR1 SNHLY and CDR2 FYNNEI come from the germline V gene. The length of the CDR3 is 13 residues. Trimming shortened V by 6 bases and J by 5 bases, and 13 bases separated the two germline ends. The DNA of the CDR3 is TGTGCCAGCAGGGGGCCACTTAAGACTGAAGCTTTCTTT. This gives the protein CASRGPLKTEAFF.

This sequence joins TRBV27 and TRBJ2-7; 8 positions agree with TRBD2. Germline V CDR1 and CDR2: MNHEY, SMNVEV (reference sequence). The CDR3 sequence is 14 residues long. Trimming cost V 3 bases and J 6 bases; bases outside gene matches: 7. The CDR3 is CASSFVGGGGEQYF. CDR3 nucleotide sequence: TGTGCCAGCAGTTTTGTCGGGGGGGGAGGCGAGCAGTACTTC.

This chain uses TRBV2 with TRBJ2-7; D remains unclear. This CDR3 contains 14 residues. Germline loops: CDR1 SNHLY, CDR2 FYNNEI. The ends were cut back, 6 bases at V and 3 bases at J, with 15 bases in the middle. The chain's CDR3 is CASSEYPGIYEQYF. CDR3 DNA: TGTGCCAGCAGCGAGTACCCGGGTATCTACGAGCAGTACTTC.

There are a few counts of this clone. The chain has TRBV19 and TRBJ2-1; 9 nucleotides match TRBD1. V gave up 1 base and J gave up 6 bases; unmatched junction bases: 4. Germline V gene lookup returns CDR1 LNHDA and CDR2 SQIVND (reference sequence). The CDR3 has 15 residues. This chain's CDR3 is CASSIVQGAANEQFF. CDR3 DNA: TGTGCCAGTAGTATAGTACAGGGGGCTGCCAATGAGCAGTTCTTC.

The genes are TRBV28 and TRBJ2-5, with D possibly TRBD2 on 5 matching bases. The CDR3 contains 16 residues. Germline CDR1 and CDR2: MDHEN and SYDVKM. The ends were cut back, 6 bases at V and 3 bases at J, with 20 bases in the middle. CDR3 loop: CASSREGWGEEETQYF. For the CDR3, the DNA is TGTGCCAGCAGCCGTGAAGGGTGGGGAGAGGAAGAGACCCAGTACTTC. The variable domain in full, with the rest retrieved from reference TRBV28 and TRBJ2-5, is DVKVTQSSRYLVKRTGEKVFLECVQDMDHENMFWYRQDPGLGLRLIYFSYDVKMKEKGDIPEGYSVSREKKERFSLILESASTNQTSMYLCASSREGWGEEETQYFGPGTRLLVL.

This sequence joins TRBV4-3 and TRBJ1-2; D is ambiguous. The CDR3 loop spans 14 amino acids. Germline loops: CDR1 LGHNA, CDR2 YSLEER. V lost 4 bases, J lost 4 bases, and 13 bases lay in between. The CDR3 coding sequence is TGCGCCAGCAGCCCCGGTCAGGTGGGCTATGGCTACACCTTC. Protein product: CASSPGQVGYGYTF.

The chain links TRBV5-1 to TRBJ1-2; 8 bases are shared with TRBD1. Germline V gene lookup returns CDR1 SGHRS and CDR2 YFSETQ. The CDR3 has 17 residues. The J segment lost 0 bases and the V segment lost 4 bases, leaving 11 bases of the junction unmatched. The DNA of the CDR3 is TGCGCCAGCAGCCTCGGGACAGGCCGGACCGCTAACTATGGCTACACCTTC. Its protein is CASSLGTGRTANYGYTF.

V and J are TRBV11-1 and TRBJ2-3; unclear D gene. This CDR3 is built from 16 residues. CDR1 and CDR2 (germline): SGHAT, FQDESV (reference sequence). Trimming pared 3 bases from V and 0 bases from J, leaving 13 bases between. CDR3 residues: CASSFGVDASTDTQYF. CDR3 coding DNA: TGTGCCAGCAGCTTTGGGGTCGACGCTAGCACAGATACGCAGTATTTT.

This clone was counted between two and nine times. Here the CDR3 DNA reads TGTGCCAGCGAAGGGCCCAACACCGGGGAGCTGTTTTTT. Its protein is CASEGPNTGELFF. The chain uses TRBV5-6 and TRBJ2-2; D remains ambiguous. The CDR3 is 13 residues long. V was shortened by 7 bases and J by 2 bases, with 9 bases between the two germline ends. Looked up from germline, CDR1 is SGHDT and CDR2 is YYEEEE.